The 23 T cell receptor beta chains below come from one sample, sequenced in a study of cytomegalovirus exposure and HLA in healthy donors. It was with 60 Vbeta and 13 Jbeta primers that the PCR ran. Clones were read by immunoSEQ multiplex PCR, and TCRdb kept only the in-frame ones, dropping some. The data show roughly 72,000 clones, 79% seen once. Sequencing was performed on PBMCs. The source of these receptors is a woman in her thirties or forties in good health and CMV-seropositive.

The V gene is TRBV6-1, the J gene TRBJ2-7; D might be TRBD1 (6 bases). This CDR3 has 13 residues. V was clipped by 4 bases and J by 2 bases, with 9 bases between them. Germline V gene sequence: CDR1 MNHNS, CDR2 SASEGT. This CDR3 is CASSAGQPYEQYF. Written as DNA, the CDR3 is TGTGCCAGCAGTGCAGGACAGCCCTACGAGCAGTACTTC.

The chain carries TRBV28 and TRBJ2-7; tentative D call: TRBD1 (6 bases). Deletions cut 3 bases from V and 0 bases from J, with 12 bases between. Germline CDR1 and CDR2: MDHEN and SYDVKM. The CDR3 sequence is 15 residues long. The CDR3 here is CASSLVDRHSYEQYF. In DNA, the CDR3 is TGTGCCAGCAGTTTGGTGGACAGACACTCCTACGAGCAGTACTTC.

This chain joins TRBV27 and TRBJ1-4; TRBD1 matches 7 bases. This CDR3 spans 14 amino acids. J gave up 6 bases and V 3 bases, and 4 bases lay outside the gene matches. The germline gives CDR1 MNHEY, CDR2 SMNVEV (reference sequence). In DNA form, the CDR3 reads TGTGCCAGCAGTTTGACAGGGACCGATGAAAAACTGTTTTTT. This sequence encodes CASSLTGTDEKLFF. The variable domain in full, with the rest retrieved from reference TRBV27 and TRBJ1-4, is EAQVTQNPRYLITVTGKKLTVTCSQNMNHEYMSWYRQDPGLGLRQIYYSMNVEVTDKGDVPEGYKVSRKEKRNFPLILESPSPNQTSLYFCASSLTGTDEKLFFGSGTQLSVL.

The chain employs TRBV19 and TRBJ2-7; no clear D gene. CDR3 size: 13 residues. V lost 3 bases and J 5 bases, leaving 11 bases between the germline ends. Germline values: CDR1 LNHDA, CDR2 SQIVND (reference sequence). The CDR3: CASSIARFNEQYF. The CDR3, as DNA: TGTGCCAGTAGTATCGCCAGGTTCAACGAGCAGTACTTC.

The V gene is TRBV29-1, the J gene TRBJ2-7; TRBD1 matches 9 bases. Germline values: CDR1 SQVTM, CDR2 ANQGSEA. This CDR3 region has 13 residues. With V trimmed by 5 bases and J by 6 bases, 8 bases remained unmatched. For the CDR3, the DNA is TGCAGCGTTCGGTGGACAGGGGCTGGCGAGCAGTACTTC. Its translation: CSVRWTGAGEQYF.

Worth noting for this clone: This sample also contains other DNA sequences that code for the same CDR3. V is TRBV30 and J is TRBJ2-7, with TRBD1 identical over 9 bases. The CDR3 has 14 amino acids. V trimming: 6 bases; J trimming: 4 bases; junction bases outside the gene matches: 10. Germline CDR1 and CDR2: GTSNPN and SVGIG (reference sequence). CDR3 region: CACLDRGMGYEQYF. DNA for the CDR3: TGTGCCTGTTTGGACAGGGGTATGGGATACGAGCAGTACTTC.

This chain uses TRBV6-5 with TRBJ1-4; D might be TRBD1 (6 bases). This CDR3 region has 13 residues. Trimming took 8 bases from V and 8 from J, leaving 15 bases between them. Germline CDR1 MNHEY, CDR2 SVGAGI. As DNA, the CDR3 is TGTGCCAGCCAAAAACAGGGCCTGGAAAAACTGTTTTTT. It is translated as CASQKQGLEKLFF.

This rearrangement joins TRBV6-5 to TRBJ1-2, with D possibly matching TRBD1 (6 bases). This CDR3 contains 13 residues. In germline, CDR1 is MNHEY, CDR2 SVGAGI. V lost 7 bases to trimming and J lost 7 bases, with 16 bases between them. The CDR3 coding sequence is TGTGCCAGCATCGGGACATTTGGTAGTGGCTACACCTTC. Translation: CASIGTFGSGYTF.

CDR3: CASSFAGGTEAFF. CDR3 DNA: TGCGCCAGCAGCTTCGCAGGGGGCACTGAAGCTTTCTTT. This chain connects TRBV5-1 to TRBJ1-1; TRBD1 agrees at 7 bases. CDR1 is SGHRS and CDR2 is YFSETQ in the germline V gene. V lost 2 bases, J lost 4 bases, and 2 bases stayed unmatched. There are 13 residues in the CDR3.

The CDR3 spells CASSLVSGKTDTQYF. CDR3 bases: TGTGCCAGCAGCTTAGTGAGCGGGAAAACAGATACGCAGTATTTT. The chain links TRBV7-9 to TRBJ2-3, with 7 bases matching TRBD2. V gave up 1 base and J gave up 3 bases; unmatched junction bases: 4. CDR3 length: 15 residues. Germline V gives CDR1 SEHNR, CDR2 FQNEAQ (reference sequence).

The V call is TRBV28, the J call TRBJ2-1, with D unresolved. The CDR3 is made up of 19 amino acids. V was shortened by 3 bases and J by 0 bases, with 21 bases between the two germline ends. Per germline, CDR1 MDHEN and CDR2 SYDVKM. CDR3 sequence (DNA): TGTGCCAGCAGTTTTCCCCCCAGTTTGTGGGCGAGCTCCTACAATGAGCAGTTCTTC. This encodes CASSFPPSLWASSYNEQFF.

The gene calls are TRBV6-6 and TRBJ2-3, with 7 bases aligning to TRBD1. The CDR3 consists of 15 residues. CDR1 and CDR2 from the germline V gene are MNHNY and SVGAGI (reference sequence). With 6 bases clipped from V and 5 bases from J, the junction kept 11 bases outside the gene matches. The CDR3, as DNA: TGTGCCAGCAGCCGAGGGGGCAATCTGGGAGATACGCAGTATTTT. This sequence encodes CASSRGGNLGDTQYF.

This chain joins TRBV27 and TRBJ2-7; 7 bases map to TRBD1. Germline CDR1 is MNHEY and CDR2 is SMNVEV (reference sequence). The trim removed 8 bases at V and 6 bases at J, leaving 16 bases unmatched. The CDR3 is made up of 15 amino acids. The CDR3 nucleotides are TGTGCCAGCCACCCCTCCGGGACAGTGTTAGGCGAGCAGTACTTC. The encoded protein is CASHPSGTVLGEQYF.

This clone has a single count. The rearrangement joins TRBV7-6 to TRBJ2-1; 11 positions agree with TRBD2. V was clipped by 3 bases and J by 5 bases; unmatched bases: 6. Germline-derived CDR1 and CDR2 are SGHVS and FNYEAQ. The CDR3 is made up of 16 amino acids. This CDR3 reads CASSFTSGGTHNEQFF. The CDR3 nucleotides read TGTGCCAGCAGCTTTACTAGCGGGGGTACCCACAATGAGCAGTTCTTC.

The chain joins TRBV29-1 to TRBJ2-2, with D perhaps matching TRBD2 (6 bases). Germline values: CDR1 SQVTM, CDR2 ANQGSEA. CDR3 size: 13 residues. V was clipped by 7 bases and J by 0 bases, with 9 bases between them. Here the CDR3 reads CSGERANTGELFF. The CDR3 DNA is TGCAGCGGGGAGCGGGCGAACACCGGGGAGCTGTTTTTT.

The chain employs TRBV19 and TRBJ1-2, with 7 bases aligning to TRBD1. V shed 7 bases and J 1 base; nucleotides not matched to a gene: 6. CDR1 and CDR2 from the germline V gene are LNHDA and SQIVND (reference sequence). This CDR3 region has 14 residues. The CDR3 DNA is TGTGCCAGTATTGGACAGGTGATTAACTATGGCTACACCTTC. Translated, it gives CASIGQVINYGYTF. Full variable domain (rest looked up from reference TRBV19 and TRBJ1-2): DGGITQSPKYLFRKEGQNVTLSCEQNLNHDAMYWYRQDPGQGLRLIYYSQIVNDFQKGDIAEGYSVSREKKESFPLTVTSAQKNPTAFYLCASIGQVINYGYTFGSGTRLTVV.

This chain connects TRBV25-1 to TRBJ2-5; 12 nucleotides match TRBD2. V dropped 5 bases and J dropped 2; count of bases not matched to a gene: 6. The CDR3 is 16 residues long. Germline values: CDR1 MGHDK, CDR2 SYGVNS. CDR3 region: CASSKTSGGTQETQYF. The CDR3 region has the DNA TGTGCCAGCAGTAAAACTAGCGGGGGGACACAAGAGACCCAGTACTTC.

The J gene is TRBJ2-5, the V gene TRBV19; TRBD1 aligns across 9 bases. Unmatched junction bases numbered 6, after V lost 6 bases and J lost 4 bases. Germline V gene data show CDR1 as LNHDA and CDR2 as SQIVND (reference sequence). This CDR3 comprises 14 residues. In DNA form, the CDR3 reads TGTGCCAGTAGGGACAGGGGTACGAGAGAGACCCAGTACTTC. Its protein is CASRDRGTRETQYF.

The rearrangement joins TRBV7-9 to TRBJ1-2, with D perhaps matching TRBD1 (5 bases). Germline V gene lookup returns CDR1 SEHNR and CDR2 FQNEAQ (reference sequence). The CDR3 is 13 residues long. The V gene lost 1 base and the J gene lost 6 bases, with 9 bases spanning the gap. The CDR3 spells CASSLVETDGYTF. As DNA, the CDR3 is TGTGCCAGCAGCTTAGTCGAGACAGATGGCTACACCTTC.

The rearrangement links TRBV12-5 to TRBJ1-2; 9 positions match TRBD1. Germline-derived CDR1 and CDR2 are LGHNT and FRNRAP. The CDR3 is 15 residues long. The V and J ends lost 3 bases and 8 bases, in that order; junction bases with no gene match: 10. CDR3 protein: CASGFSQQGASGYTF. CDR3 in DNA: TGTGCTAGTGGTTTTTCACAACAGGGGGCTTCGGGCTACACCTTC.

CDR3 nucleotides: TGTGCCACCAGCAGAGCTCGACACCTCTCCTACGAGCAGTACTTC. It specifies CATSRARHLSYEQYF. The V call is TRBV15, the J call TRBJ2-7; no reliable D call. CDR3 length equals 15 residues. Deletions cut 1 base from V and 0 bases from J, with 10 bases between. Germline lookup yields CDR1 LNHNV and CDR2 YYDKDF (reference sequence).

This chain connects TRBV11-1 to TRBJ2-6; possibly TRBD1 for D (6 bases). The length of the CDR3 is 17 residues. V shed 5 bases and J shed 0 bases, with 14 bases lying between them. Germline CDR1 SGHAT, CDR2 FQDESV (reference sequence). The chain's CDR3 is CASSATDSHSGANVLTF. The CDR3 DNA is TGTGCCAGCAGCGCCACGGACAGCCACTCTGGGGCCAACGTCCTGACTTTC.

The chain carries TRBV6-6 and TRBJ1-4, with 7 bases lining up with TRBD1. Per germline, CDR1 MNHNY and CDR2 SVGAGI (reference sequence). The CDR3 sequence is 13 residues long. The junction had 4 bases not matched to a gene; V was cut back by 7 bases and J by 5 bases. The CDR3, as DNA: TGTGCCAGCAAATGGGACAGAAATGAAAAACTGTTTTTT. Protein: CASKWDRNEKLFF.